This record covers a single T cell receptor beta chain. Assay used: immunoSEQ multiplex PCR; TCRdb lists only in-frame clones, some missing. In the table there are approximately 14,000 clones, roughly 69% of which are singletons. The data are from a study of sequential checkpoint blockade in melanoma. Study overall: Arm A got nivolumab then ipilimumab; arm B the reverse, 1:1.

In germline, CDR1 is SGHAT, CDR2 FQNNGV. V lost 0 bases to trimming and J lost 3 bases; unmatched junction nucleotides: 10. The CDR3 is made up of 17 amino acids. Stated treatment: randomized to nivolumab then ipilimumab (arm A) or the reverse (arm B). Patients had received no earlier DNA-damaging chemotherapy. Sorted cells were live CD3+CD8+, lacking CD19 and CD56, from PBMCs. The sequencing used CD8+ T cells sorted from blood (inferred from file names), collected from a patient given nivolumab and ipilimumab in sequence. The TCR was taken from a human donor with melanoma. The chain carries TRBV11-2 and TRBJ2-7; the match to TRBD1 covers 8 bases. As DNA, the CDR3 is TGTGCCAGCAGCTTAGATGGTGTCCAGGGGGCCTACTACGAGCAGTACTTC. Translation: CASSLDGVQGAYYEQYF. The whole variable domain, remainder taken from reference TRBV11-2 and TRBJ2-7, is EAGVAQSPRYKIIEKRQSVAFWCNPISGHATLYWYQQILGQGPKLLIQFQNNGVVDDSQLPKDRFSAERLKGVDSTLKIQPAKLEDSAVYLCASSLDGVQGAYYEQYFGPGTRLTVT.